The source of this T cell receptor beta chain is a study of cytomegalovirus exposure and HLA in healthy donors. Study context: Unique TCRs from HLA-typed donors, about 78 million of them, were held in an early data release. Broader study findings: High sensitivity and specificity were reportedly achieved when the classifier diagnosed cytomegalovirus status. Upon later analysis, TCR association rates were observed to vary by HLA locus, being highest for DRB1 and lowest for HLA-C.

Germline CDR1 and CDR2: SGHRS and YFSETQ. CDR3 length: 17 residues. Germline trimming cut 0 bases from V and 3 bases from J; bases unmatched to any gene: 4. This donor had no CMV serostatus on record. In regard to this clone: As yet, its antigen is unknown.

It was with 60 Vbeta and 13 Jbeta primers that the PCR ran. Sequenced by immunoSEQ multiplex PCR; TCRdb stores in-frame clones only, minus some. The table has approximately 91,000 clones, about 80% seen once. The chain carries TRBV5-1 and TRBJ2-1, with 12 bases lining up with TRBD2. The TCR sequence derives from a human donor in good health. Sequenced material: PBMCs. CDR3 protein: CASSLALTSGSYNEQFF. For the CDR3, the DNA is TGCGCCAGCAGCTTGGCCCTGACTAGCGGGAGCTACAATGAGCAGTTCTTC. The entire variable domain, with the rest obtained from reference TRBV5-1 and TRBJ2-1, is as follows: KAGVTQTPRYLIKTRGQQVTLSCSPISGHRSVSWYQQTPGQGLQFLFEYFSETQRNKGNFPGRFSGRQFSNSRSEMNVSTLELGDSALYLCASSLALTSGSYNEQFFGPGTRLTVL.